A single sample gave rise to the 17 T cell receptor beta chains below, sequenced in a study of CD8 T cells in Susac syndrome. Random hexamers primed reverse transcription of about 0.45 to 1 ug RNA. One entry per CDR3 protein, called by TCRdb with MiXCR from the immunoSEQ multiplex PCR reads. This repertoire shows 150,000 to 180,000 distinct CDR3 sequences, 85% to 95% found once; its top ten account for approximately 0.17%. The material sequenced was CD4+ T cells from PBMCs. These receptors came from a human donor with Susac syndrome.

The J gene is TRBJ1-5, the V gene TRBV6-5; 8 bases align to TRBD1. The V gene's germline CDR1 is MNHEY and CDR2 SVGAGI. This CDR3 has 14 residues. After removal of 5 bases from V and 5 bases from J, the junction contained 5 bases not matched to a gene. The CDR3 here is CASSQQGVDQPQHF. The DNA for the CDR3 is TGTGCCAGCAGTCAACAGGGGGTGGATCAGCCCCAGCATTTT.

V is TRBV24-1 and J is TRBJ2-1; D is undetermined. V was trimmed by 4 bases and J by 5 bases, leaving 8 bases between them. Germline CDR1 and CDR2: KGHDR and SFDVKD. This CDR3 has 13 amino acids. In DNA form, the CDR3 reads TGTGCCACCAGTGAACCGCCCCACAATGAGCAGTTCTTC. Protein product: CATSEPPHNEQFF.

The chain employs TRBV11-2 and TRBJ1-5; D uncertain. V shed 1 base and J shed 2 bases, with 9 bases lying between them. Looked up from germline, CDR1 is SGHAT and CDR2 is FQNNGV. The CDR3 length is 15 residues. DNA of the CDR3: TGTGCCAGCAGCTTAGCACCCGGGGGCAATCAGCCCCAGCATTTT. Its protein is CASSLAPGGNQPQHF.

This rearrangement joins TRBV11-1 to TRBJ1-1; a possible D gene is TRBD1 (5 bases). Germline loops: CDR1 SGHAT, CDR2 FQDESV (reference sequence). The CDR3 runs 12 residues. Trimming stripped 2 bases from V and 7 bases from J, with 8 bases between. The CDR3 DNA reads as TGTGCCAGCAGCTTATTGGGGGGTGAAGCTTTCTTT. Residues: CASSLLGGEAFF.

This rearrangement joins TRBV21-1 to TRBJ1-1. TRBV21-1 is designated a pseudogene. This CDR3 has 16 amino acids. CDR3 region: CASRKPRGGSGCGAFF. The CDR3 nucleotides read TGTGCCAGCAGAAAACCCCGGGGGGGCAGTGGGTGCGGAGCTTTCTTT.

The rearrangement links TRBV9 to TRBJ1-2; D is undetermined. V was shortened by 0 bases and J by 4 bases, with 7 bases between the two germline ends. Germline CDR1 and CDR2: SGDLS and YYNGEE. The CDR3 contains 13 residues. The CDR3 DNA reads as TGTGCCAGCAGCGTAGTAATGGGCTATGGCTACACCTTC. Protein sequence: CASSVVMGYGYTF.

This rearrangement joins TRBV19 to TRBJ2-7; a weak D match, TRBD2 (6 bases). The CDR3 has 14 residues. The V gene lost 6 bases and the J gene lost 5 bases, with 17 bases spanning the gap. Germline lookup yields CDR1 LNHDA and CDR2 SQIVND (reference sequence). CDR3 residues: CASRRSGRSDEQYF. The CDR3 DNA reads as TGTGCCAGTAGGCGCAGCGGGCGATCCGACGAGCAGTACTTC.

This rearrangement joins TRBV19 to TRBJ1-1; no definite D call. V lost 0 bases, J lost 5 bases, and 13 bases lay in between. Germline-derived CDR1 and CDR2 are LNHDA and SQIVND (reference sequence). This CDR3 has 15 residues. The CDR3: CASSIDPVSLTEAFF. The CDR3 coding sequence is TGTGCCAGTAGTATAGACCCGGTGAGCTTAACTGAAGCTTTCTTT.

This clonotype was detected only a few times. Here the CDR3 reads CASSQAGELFF. For the CDR3, the DNA is TGTGCCAGCAGCCAAGCTGGGGAACTGTTTTTT. The chain uses TRBV14 and TRBJ1-4, with D unclear. The CDR3 runs to 11 residues. The V and J ends lost 1 base and 12 bases respectively, with 6 bases between them. CDR1 is SGHDN, CDR2 FVKESK, per germline.

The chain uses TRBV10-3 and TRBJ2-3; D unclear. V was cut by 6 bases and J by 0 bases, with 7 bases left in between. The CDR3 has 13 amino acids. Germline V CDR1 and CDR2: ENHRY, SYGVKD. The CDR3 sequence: CAIRSASTDTQYF. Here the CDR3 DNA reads TGTGCCATCAGGTCGGCCAGCACAGATACGCAGTATTTT.

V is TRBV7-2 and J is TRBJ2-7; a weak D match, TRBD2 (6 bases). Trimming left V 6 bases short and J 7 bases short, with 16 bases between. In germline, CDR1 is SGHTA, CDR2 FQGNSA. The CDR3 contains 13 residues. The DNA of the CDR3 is TGTGCCAGCAGTACAAACGGGGGTCGGGAGCAGTACTTC. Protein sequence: CASSTNGGREQYF.

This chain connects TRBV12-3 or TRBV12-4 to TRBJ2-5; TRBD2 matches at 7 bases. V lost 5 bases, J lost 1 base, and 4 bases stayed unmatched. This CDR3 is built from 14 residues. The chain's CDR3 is CASSRSGVQETQYF. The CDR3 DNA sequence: TGTGCCAGCAGTCGAAGCGGGGTCCAAGAGACCCAGTACTTC.

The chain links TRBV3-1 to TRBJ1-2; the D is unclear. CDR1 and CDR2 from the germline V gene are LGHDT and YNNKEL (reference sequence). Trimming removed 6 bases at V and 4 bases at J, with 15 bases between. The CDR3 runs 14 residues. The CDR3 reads CASSQTRAIYGYTF. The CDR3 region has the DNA TGTGCCAGCAGTCAAACTAGGGCCATCTATGGCTACACCTTC.

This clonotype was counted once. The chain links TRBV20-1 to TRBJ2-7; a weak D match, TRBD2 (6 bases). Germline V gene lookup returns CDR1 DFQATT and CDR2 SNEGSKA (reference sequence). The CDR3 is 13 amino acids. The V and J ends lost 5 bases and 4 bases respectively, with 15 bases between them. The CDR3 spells CSALIPGVYEQYF. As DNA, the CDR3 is TGCAGTGCTCTCATTCCGGGAGTGTACGAGCAGTACTTC.

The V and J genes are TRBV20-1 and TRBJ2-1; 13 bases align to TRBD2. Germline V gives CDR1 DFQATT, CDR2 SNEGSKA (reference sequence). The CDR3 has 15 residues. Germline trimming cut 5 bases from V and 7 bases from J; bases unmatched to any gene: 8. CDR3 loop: CSAPATSGGLNEQFF. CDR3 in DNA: TGCAGTGCTCCCGCGACTAGCGGGGGGCTTAATGAGCAGTTCTTC.

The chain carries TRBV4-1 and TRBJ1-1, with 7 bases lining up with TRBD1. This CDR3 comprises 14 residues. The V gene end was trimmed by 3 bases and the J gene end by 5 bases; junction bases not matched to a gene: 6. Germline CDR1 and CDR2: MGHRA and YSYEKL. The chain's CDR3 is CASSQSGQSTEAFF. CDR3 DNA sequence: TGCGCCAGCAGCCAGTCGGGACAGAGTACTGAAGCTTTCTTT.

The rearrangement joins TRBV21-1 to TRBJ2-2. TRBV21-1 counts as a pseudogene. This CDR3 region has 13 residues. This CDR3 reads CASSKEIAGELFF. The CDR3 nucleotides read TGTGCCAGCAGCAAGGAGATAGCCGGGGAGCTGTTTTTT.